One and the same sample provided the 23 T cell receptor beta chains below, sequenced in a study of cytomegalovirus exposure and HLA in healthy donors. TCRdb keeps only in-frame clones here, not all; method: immunoSEQ multiplex PCR. The table lists about 200,000 clones, about 86% of them singletons, with about 3% in the top ten. The sample taken for sequencing was PBMCs. All receptors derive from a woman aged 18 to 35 in good health and CMV-seronegative.

V gene TRBV28 combines with J gene TRBJ2-7; the match to TRBD2 covers 11 bases. With 3 bases clipped from V and 3 bases from J, the junction kept 4 bases outside the gene matches. The CDR3 is made up of 15 amino acids. Germline V gene lookup returns CDR1 MDHEN and CDR2 SYDVKM. The CDR3 nucleotides read TGTGCCAGCAGTTTCGGAGGGACTAGCGGCTACGAGCAGTACTTC. This encodes CASSFGGTSGYEQYF.

This rearrangement joins TRBV4-1 to TRBJ2-7; 9 positions agree with TRBD1. Germline CDR1 MGHRA, CDR2 YSYEKL. V was clipped by 0 bases and J by 3 bases; unmatched bases: 6. This CDR3 comprises 16 residues. The CDR3 DNA sequence: TGCGCCAGCAGCCAAGATTTGGGACAGGGCTTCTACGAGCAGTACTTC. The encoded protein is CASSQDLGQGFYEQYF.

The chain is built from TRBV7-2 and TRBJ1-2; the match to TRBD1 covers 7 bases. This CDR3 is built from 15 residues. Germline V gene lookup returns CDR1 SGHTA and CDR2 FQGNSA. V lost 1 base to trimming and J lost 8 bases; unmatched junction nucleotides: 10. Here the CDR3 DNA reads TGTGCCAGCAGCTTAGAGAGTACAGGGGCGGTGGGCTACACCTTC. This gives the protein CASSLESTGAVGYTF.

The CDR3 bases are TGTGCCAGCAGCGGTGGACTAGGGACCTACGAGCAGTACTTC. It encodes CASSGGLGTYEQYF. V usage is TRBV5-6 and J usage is TRBJ2-7; TRBD2 matches 7 bases. The CDR3 covers 14 residues. CDR1 and CDR2 from the germline V gene are SGHDT and YYEEEE. V lost 4 bases to trimming and J lost 2 bases; unmatched junction nucleotides: 6.

The rearrangement links TRBV5-4 to TRBJ1-1, with 7 bases lining up with TRBD1. The CDR3 length is 14 residues. V dropped 6 bases and J dropped 1; count of bases not matched to a gene: 6. Germline values: CDR1 SGHNT, CDR2 YYREEE (reference sequence). Here the CDR3 DNA reads TGTGCCAGCACCCACCGGGACAGGAACACTGAAGCTTTCTTT. Protein: CASTHRDRNTEAFF.

The V call is TRBV6-5, the J call TRBJ2-3; D is perhaps TRBD2 (6 bases). Trimming pared 6 bases from V and 4 bases from J, leaving 11 bases between. The CDR3 length is 13 residues. Germline lookup yields CDR1 MNHEY and CDR2 SVGAGI. The CDR3 DNA follows: TGTGCCAGCAGACCGCCGGGGGCAGATACGCAGTATTTT. Protein: CASRPPGADTQYF.

V usage is TRBV27 and J usage is TRBJ2-3; D is perhaps TRBD2 (5 bases). Germline CDR1 is MNHEY and CDR2 is SMNVEV (reference sequence). Trimming stripped 6 bases from V and 4 bases from J, with 17 bases between. The CDR3 totals 15 residues. The CDR3 sequence is CASRGLRRTPDTQYF. The CDR3 DNA reads TGTGCCAGCAGGGGGTTGAGGAGGACTCCAGATACGCAGTATTTT.

The chain is built from TRBV4-2 and TRBJ2-3, with 8 bases that match TRBD2. CDR1 LGHNA and CDR2 YNFKEQ come from the germline V gene. The CDR3 consists of 17 residues. Trimming at V came to 0 bases and at J to 0 bases, leaving 5 bases not matched to a gene. In DNA form, the CDR3 reads TGTGCCAGCAGCCAAGATCCTTCGGGAGGGAGCACAGATACGCAGTATTTT. Translating it yields CASSQDPSGGSTDTQYF.

The chain combines TRBV28 with TRBJ2-1; D may be TRBD1 (5 bases). CDR1 and CDR2 (germline): MDHEN, SYDVKM. The V end lost 6 bases, the J end lost 7 bases, and 16 bases lay between the germline ends. This CDR3 region has 14 residues. The CDR3, as DNA: TGTGCCAGCAGCGAATCCAGGGTGGATAATGAGCAGTTCTTC. It encodes CASSESRVDNEQFF. Full variable domain (outside the CDR3, taken from reference TRBV28 and TRBJ2-1): DVKVTQSSRYLVKRTGEKVFLECVQDMDHENMFWYRQDPGLGLRLIYFSYDVKMKEKGDIPEGYSVSREKKERFSLILESASTNQTSMYLCASSESRVDNEQFFGPGTRLTVL.

The rearrangement joins TRBV6-6 to TRBJ1-4, with TRBD1 matching 8 bases. This CDR3 contains 13 residues. Unmatched junction bases numbered 8, after V lost 9 bases and J lost 8 bases. Germline CDR1 is MNHNY and CDR2 is SVGAGI (reference sequence). The CDR3 sequence: CASKTGVEEKLFF. As DNA, the CDR3 is TGTGCCAGTAAGACAGGGGTAGAAGAAAAACTGTTTTTT.

The chain couples TRBV7-9 to TRBJ2-1, with D possibly being TRBD2 (5 bases). Germline CDR1 and CDR2: SEHNR and FQNEAQ (reference sequence). Trimming shortened V by 2 bases and J by 0 bases, and 14 bases separated the two germline ends. The CDR3 sequence is 17 residues long. CDR3 sequence reads: CASSLNGKKISYNEQFF. The CDR3 region has the DNA TGTGCCAGCAGCTTAAACGGGAAAAAGATCTCCTACAATGAGCAGTTCTTC.

The chain combines TRBV5-6 with TRBJ1-2; 9 positions agree with TRBD1. The CDR3 has 15 residues. V lost 0 bases and J lost 5; bases outside the gene matches: 5. The V gene's germline CDR1 is SGHDT and CDR2 YYEEEE. The CDR3 nucleotides read TGTGCCAGCAGCTTGGTCGGACAGGGGAGGTATGGCTACACCTTC. This gives the protein CASSLVGQGRYGYTF.

The DNA of the CDR3 is TGTGCCAGCAGCGGACAGGGGGCACGGAACACTGAAGCTTTCTTT. Translated: CASSGQGARNTEAFF. The chain employs TRBV5-4 and TRBJ1-1; TRBD1 aligns across 11 bases. The ends lost 4 bases at V and 1 base at J; junction bases unmatched: 3. Germline lookup yields CDR1 SGHNT and CDR2 YYREEE (reference sequence). There are 15 residues in the CDR3.

The CDR3 spells CATSRAPGEPDTQYF. The CDR3 nucleotides read TGTGCCACCAGCAGAGCTCCAGGGGAGCCAGATACGCAGTATTTT. The chain recombines TRBV15 with TRBJ2-3; D is perhaps TRBD1 (6 bases). In germline, CDR1 is LNHNV, CDR2 YYDKDF (reference sequence). The CDR3 has 15 amino acids. With 1 base removed from V and 4 bases from J, the gap between germline ends came to 12 bases.

This clone came up once. The chain is built from TRBV9 and TRBJ2-5; 10 nucleotides agree with TRBD2. Germline-derived CDR1 and CDR2 are SGDLS and YYNGEE. CDR3 length equals 14 residues. The junction had 4 bases not matched to a gene; V was cut back by 3 bases and J by 5 bases. CDR3: CASSELAGRETQYF. The CDR3 DNA follows: TGTGCCAGCAGCGAACTAGCGGGACGGGAGACCCAGTACTTC.

The chain is built from TRBV6-5 and TRBJ1-2; 7 positions match TRBD1. With 4 bases clipped from V and 0 bases from J, the junction kept 8 bases outside the gene matches. Looked up from germline, CDR1 is MNHEY and CDR2 is SVGAGI. This CDR3 has 16 amino acids. This CDR3 reads CASSSEQTGPNYGYTF. In DNA form, the CDR3 reads TGTGCCAGCAGTTCCGAGCAGACAGGGCCTAACTATGGCTACACCTTC.

V and J are TRBV7-2 and TRBJ2-1, with D perhaps TRBD2 (6 bases). The CDR3 has 14 residues. CDR1 and CDR2 (germline): SGHTA, FQGNSA. Trimming removed 5 bases at V and 7 bases at J, with 15 bases between. CDR3 in DNA: TGTGCCAGCAGCCACCCCGGGAGTGGAAATGAGCAGTTCTTC. It is translated as CASSHPGSGNEQFF.

This clone was observed once. The gene calls are TRBV15 and TRBJ1-1; D is uncertain. The CDR3 sequence is 14 residues long. Trimming took off 5 bases at V and 3 bases at J, with 13 bases between the two ends. Germline CDR1 is LNHNV and CDR2 is YYDKDF (reference sequence). CDR3 in amino acids: CATSPRTGDTEAFF. CDR3 nucleotides: TGTGCCACCAGCCCCCGGACGGGAGACACTGAAGCTTTCTTT.

The chain has TRBV5-6 and TRBJ2-1; 8 nucleotides line up with TRBD2. The CDR3 is 14 amino acids. Trimming took 0 bases from V and 6 from J; bases not matched to a gene: 2. Germline CDR1 is SGHDT and CDR2 is YYEEEE. The CDR3 reads CASSLGAGANEQFF. The CDR3, as DNA: TGTGCCAGCAGCTTGGGAGCGGGAGCCAATGAGCAGTTCTTC.

The chain couples TRBV9 to TRBJ1-3, with 7 bases fitting TRBD1. J lost 3 bases, V lost 5 bases, and 8 bases had no gene match. The CDR3 extends over 15 amino acids. CDR1 SGDLS and CDR2 YYNGEE come from the germline V gene. The CDR3 loop is CASRDDRVDGNTIYF. The CDR3, as DNA: TGTGCCAGCAGAGATGACAGGGTGGATGGAAACACCATATATTTT.

This clone turned up a few times. The chain carries TRBV30 and TRBJ1-1; 7 nucleotides match TRBD1. Trimming cost V 3 bases and J 0 bases; bases outside gene matches: 4. Looked up from germline, CDR1 is GTSNPN and CDR2 is SVGIG (reference sequence). CDR3 length: 14 amino acids. CDR3 protein: CAWSTGQMNTEAFF. DNA of the CDR3: TGTGCCTGGAGCACGGGACAGATGAACACTGAAGCTTTCTTT.

The V and J genes are TRBV5-1 and TRBJ2-1; D is perhaps TRBD2 (5 bases). V lost 4 bases and J lost 0, with 11 bases in between. This CDR3 spans 15 amino acids. The germline V gene has CDR1 SGHRS and CDR2 YFSETQ. CDR3 nucleotide sequence: TGCGCCAGCAGCCGAGCGGAGAGCTCCTACAATGAGCAGTTCTTC. Its protein product is CASSRAESSYNEQFF.

The chain has TRBV2 and TRBJ1-1; perhaps TRBD1 as D (6 bases). The CDR3 loop spans 13 amino acids. Trimming took 6 bases from V and 0 from J, leaving 8 bases between them. Germline V gene lookup returns CDR1 SNHLY and CDR2 FYNNEI. The CDR3 loop is CASRDSMNTEAFF. CDR3 coding DNA: TGTGCCAGCAGGGACAGTATGAACACTGAAGCTTTCTTT.